Below, 13 T cell receptor beta chains from the same sample are listed, as sequenced in a study of T cells after yellow fever vaccination (dated by TCRdb to the late 2010s). The treatment or condition label for this specimen denotes: live attenuated yellow fever vaccine strain. Libraries were prepared through 5' RACE. Sequencing instrument: Illumina HiSeq 2500. TCRdb cleaned the public reads at Q25 with fastp, built clones with MiXCR and kept in-frame beta chains. Entries that share a CDR3 protein sequence are merged under the most common genes and DNA. The sample records about 400,000 distinct CDR3 sequences, more than 5.5% of which are singletons. The top ten clones comprise approximately 15% of the sample. The specimen was PBMCs, collected 5 days after the yellow fever booster vaccination. The receptors originated from a man between 25 and 39 years old who received the YFV17D yellow fever vaccine.

This clonotype was seen a handful of times. The chain recombines TRBV4-3 with TRBJ2-5; D unresolved. CDR1 LGHNA and CDR2 YSLEER come from the germline V gene. Between the trimmed V and J ends, which lost 1 base and 5 bases, there was a span of 8 bases. The CDR3 runs to 13 residues. CDR3 DNA sequence: TGCGCCAGCAGCCAAGTGAAAGCTGAGACCCAGTACTTC. Translation: CASSQVKAETQYF.

The rearrangement uses TRBV20-1 and TRBJ2-4, with D possibly being TRBD1 or TRBD2 (5 bases each). Germline V lookup: CDR1 DFQATT, CDR2 SNEGSKA (reference sequence). Trimming removed 2 bases from V and 1 base from J, with 12 bases in between. This CDR3 region has 15 residues. CDR3 protein: CSARQVGGAKNIQYF. The CDR3, as DNA: TGCAGTGCTAGACAAGTTGGGGGTGCCAAAAACATTCAGTACTTC.

This clonotype has just a few counts. The V and J genes are TRBV7-9 and TRBJ2-3; TRBD2 is a possible D gene (5 bases). This CDR3 spans 14 amino acids. Trimming cost V 2 bases and J 8 bases, with 14 bases left between them. CDR1 and CDR2 (germline): SEHNR, FQNEAQ (reference sequence). CDR3 nucleotide sequence: TGTGCCAGCAGCTTACCCAGCTCCGGAGGTACGCAGTATTTT. Its translation is CASSLPSSGGTQYF. Full variable domain (rest looked up from reference TRBV7-9 and TRBJ2-3): DTGVSQNPRHKITKRGQNVTFRCDPISEHNRLYWYRQTLGQGPEFLTYFQNEAQLEKSRLLSDRFSAERPKGSFSTLEIQRTEQGDSAMYLCASSLPSSGGTQYFGPGTRLTVL.

The chain is built from TRBV18 and TRBJ2-5; no reliable D call. Trimming pared 0 bases from V and 2 bases from J, leaving 10 bases between. The CDR3 is 15 amino acids. The germline V gene encodes CDR1 KGHSH and CDR2 LQKENI. CDR3 sequence: CASSPPRMIQETQYF. CDR3 DNA sequence: TGTGCCAGCTCACCACCGAGGATGATTCAAGAGACCCAGTACTTC.

This clonotype was seen many times. This chain links TRBV20-1 with TRBJ2-3; 13 bases fit TRBD2. This CDR3 spans 15 amino acids. In germline, CDR1 is DFQATT, CDR2 SNEGSKA (reference sequence). V trimming: 4 bases; J trimming: 1 base; junction bases outside the gene matches: 2. The CDR3 spells CSATGTSGGTDTQYF. The CDR3 region has the DNA TGCAGTGCTACCGGGACTAGCGGGGGCACAGATACGCAGTATTTT.

The genes are TRBV4-3 and TRBJ1-1; D gene ambiguous. Germline V gene lookup returns CDR1 LGHNA and CDR2 YSLEER. V dropped 0 bases and J dropped 2 bases, with 10 bases sitting between them. The CDR3 sequence is 15 residues long. DNA for the CDR3: TGCGCCAGCAGCCAAGATAGTGGCACTAACACTGAAGCTTTCTTT. It is translated as CASSQDSGTNTEAFF.

V and J are TRBV20-1 and TRBJ1-5; D ambiguous. Germline assignment: CDR1 DFQATT and CDR2 SNEGSKA (reference sequence). Trimming shortened V by 3 bases and J by 9 bases, and 24 bases separated the two germline ends. This CDR3 is built from 16 residues. CDR3 sequence reads: CSARGQAPYWGWPQHF. CDR3 sequence (DNA): TGCAGTGCTAGGGGCCAGGCTCCGTACTGGGGTTGGCCCCAGCATTTT.

This clonotype showed up many times. The junction departs from germline at one end; a sequencing error may be responsible. This chain uses TRBV5-1 with TRBJ1-4, with unresolved D. Per germline, CDR1 SGHRS and CDR2 YFSETQ. The CDR3 spans 16 residues. DNA for the CDR3: TGCGCCAGCAGCTTGGACGGAGCAACAACTAATAAAAAACTGTTTTTT. It codes for CASSLDGATTNKKLFF.

The sample holds many counts of this clonotype. The chain uses TRBV7-2 and TRBJ2-3; no clear D gene. This CDR3 has 14 amino acids. From germline, CDR1 is SGHTA and CDR2 FQGNSA. V dropped 2 bases and J dropped 4 bases, with 10 bases sitting between them. CDR3 nucleotides: TGTGCCAGCAGCTTACTAGGCAACTCAGATACGCAGTATTTT. This encodes CASSLLGNSDTQYF.

In its sample, this clonotype was seen many times. One junction end does not reproduce the germline sequence, and a read error may be involved. This chain joins TRBV7-7 and TRBJ2-1; perhaps TRBD2 as D (6 bases). Germline CDR1 reads SSHAT; CDR2 reads FNYEAQ (reference sequence). This CDR3 has 15 amino acids. The CDR3 here is CASSLGTGVYNEQFF. The CDR3 region has the DNA TGTGCTAGCAGCTTGGGGACGGGGGTTTACAATGAGCAGTTCTTC.

On this clonotype: Germline and junction disagree at one end, which may indicate a read error. The V and J genes are TRBV5-1 and TRBJ2-1, with TRBD2 as a possible D gene (6 bases). This CDR3 is built from 14 residues. Per the germline V gene, CDR1 is SGHRS and CDR2 is YFSETQ. This chain's CDR3 is CASSWDLSFNEQFF. CDR3 coding DNA: TGCGCCAGCAGCTGGGACTTATCCTTCAATGAGCAGTTCTTC.

This clonotype was picked up a small number of times. V is TRBV5-1 and J is TRBJ2-2, with D uncertain. Germline V gene sequence: CDR1 SGHRS, CDR2 YFSETQ. V lost 0 bases, J lost 2 bases, and 11 bases lay in between. CDR3 size: 16 residues. The CDR3 coding sequence is TGCGCCAGCAGCTTGGGTAGGACGACAAACACCGGGGAGCTGTTTTTT. As protein: CASSLGRTTNTGELFF. Full variable domain (rest looked up from reference TRBV5-1 and TRBJ2-2): KAGVTQTPRYLIKTRGQQVTLSCSPISGHRSVSWYQQTPGQGLQFLFEYFSETQRNKGNFPGRFSGRQFSNSRSEMNVSTLELGDSALYLCASSLGRTTNTGELFFGEGSRLTVL.

This clonotype was detected many times. V gene TRBV2 combines with J gene TRBJ2-1; TRBD1 matches at 7 bases. Germline CDR1 reads SNHLY; CDR2 reads FYNNEI. The CDR3 length is 16 residues. The V segment lost 3 bases and the J segment 3 bases; nucleotides outside the gene matches: 8. CDR3 bases: TGTGCCAGCAGTGAGTGGGCAGGGGGTAACTACAATGAGCAGTTCTTC. Protein: CASSEWAGGNYNEQFF.